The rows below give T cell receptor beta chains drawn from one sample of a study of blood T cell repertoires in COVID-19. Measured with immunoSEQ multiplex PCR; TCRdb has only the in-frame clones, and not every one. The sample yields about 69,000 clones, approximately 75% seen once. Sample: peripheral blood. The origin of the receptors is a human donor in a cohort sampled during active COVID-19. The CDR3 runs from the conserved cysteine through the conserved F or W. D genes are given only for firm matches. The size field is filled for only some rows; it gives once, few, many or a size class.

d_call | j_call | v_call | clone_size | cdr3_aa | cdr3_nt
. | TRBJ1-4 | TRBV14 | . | CASSQGVGVANEKLFF | TGTGCCAGCAGCCAAGGGGTCGGGGTCGCTAATGAAAAACTGTTTTTT
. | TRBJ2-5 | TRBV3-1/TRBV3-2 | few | CASSQEGTAGRETQYF | TGTGCCAGCAGCCAAGAGGGAACGGCAGGGAGGGAGACCCAGTACTTC
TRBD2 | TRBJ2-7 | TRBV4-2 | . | CASSQELRGDGPYEQYF | TGTGCCAGCAGCCAAGAGCTGCGGGGGGATGGGCCCTACGAGCAGTACTTC
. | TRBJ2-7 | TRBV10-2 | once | CASSESSGSYEQYF | TGCGCCAGCAGTGAGTCGTCGGGTTCCTACGAGCAGTACTTC
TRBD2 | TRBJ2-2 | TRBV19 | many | CASSPWEGSAGELFF | TGTGCCAGTAGCCCCTGGGAGGGGAGCGCCGGGGAGCTGTTTTTT
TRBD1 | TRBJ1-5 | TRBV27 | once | CASSAGTGSKPQHF | TGTGCCAGCTCCGCCGGGACAGGGAGTAAGCCCCAGCATTTT
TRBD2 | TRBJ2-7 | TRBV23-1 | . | CASSQLLSGGPARYEQYF | TGCGCCAGCAGTCAATTGCTATCGGGAGGGCCGGCCCGCTACGAGCAGTACTTC
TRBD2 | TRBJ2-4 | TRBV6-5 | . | CASRPQGREGDIQYF | TGTGCCAGCAGGCCCCAGGGGCGGGAGGGGGACATTCAGTACTTC
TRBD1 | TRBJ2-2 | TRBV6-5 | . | CASSSGQGANTGELFF | TGTGCCAGCAGTTCCGGACAGGGGGCGAACACCGGGGAGCTGTTTTTT
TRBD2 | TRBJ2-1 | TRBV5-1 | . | CASSVGLAGGDEQFF | TGCGCCAGCAGCGTTGGACTAGCGGGGGGCGATGAGCAGTTCTTC
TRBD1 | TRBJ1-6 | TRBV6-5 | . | CASSRGQGYSPLHF | TGTGCCAGCAGCAGGGGACAGGGTTATTCACCCCTCCACTTT
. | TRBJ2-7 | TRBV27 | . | CASSLTPRGSYEQYF | TGTGCCAGCAGTTTAACACCCCGCGGGTCCTACGAGCAGTACTTC
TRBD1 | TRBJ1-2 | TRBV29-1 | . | CSVLPRDSRYGYTF | TGCAGCGTCCTTCCTCGGGACAGTCGCTATGGCTACACCTTC
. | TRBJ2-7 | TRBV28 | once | CASSEPTGEREQYF | TGTGCCAGCAGTGAGCCGACCGGGGAACGCGAGCAGTACTTC
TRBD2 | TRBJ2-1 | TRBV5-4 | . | CASTREERGATYNEQFF | TGTGCCAGCACCCGGGAGGAGCGGGGGGCCACCTACAATGAGCAGTTCTTC
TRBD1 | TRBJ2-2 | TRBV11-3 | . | CASSPGTANPNTGELFF | TGTGCCAGCAGCCCGGGGACAGCGAATCCGAACACCGGGGAGCTGTTTTTT
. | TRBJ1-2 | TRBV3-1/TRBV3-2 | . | CASSTSGGQSLYGYTF | TGTGCCAGCAGCACCTCTGGGGGCCAGAGCCTCTATGGCTACACCTTC
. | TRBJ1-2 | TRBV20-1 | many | CGSTVAGYTF | TGCGGATCGACAGTCGCAGGCTACACCTTC
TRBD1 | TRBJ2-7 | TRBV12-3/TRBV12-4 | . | CASSRTTGSEQYF | TGTGCCAGCAGCCGGACGACAGGGTCCGAGCAGTACTTC
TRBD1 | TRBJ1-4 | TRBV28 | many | CASSSFRTGFNEKLFF | TGTGCCAGCAGCAGCTTTCGGACAGGGTTTAATGAAAAACTGTTTTTT
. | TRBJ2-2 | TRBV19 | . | CASSGFRATGELFF | TGTGCCAGTTCGGGGTTCCGCGCCACCGGGGAGCTGTTTTTT
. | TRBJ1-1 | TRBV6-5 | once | CASTAQSGTEAFF | TGTGCCAGCACCGCCCAGAGCGGCACTGAAGCTTTCTTT
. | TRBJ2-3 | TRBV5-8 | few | CASSLGQSTDTQYF | TGTGCCAGCAGCTTGGGACAGAGCACAGATACGCAGTATTTT
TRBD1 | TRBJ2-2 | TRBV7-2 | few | CASSFADRGAGELFF | TGTGCCAGCAGCTTCGCGGACAGGGGGGCCGGGGAGCTGTTTTTT
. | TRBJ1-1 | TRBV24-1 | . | CATSEGGNTEAFF | TGTGCCACCAGTGAAGGGGGGAACACTGAAGCTTTCTTT
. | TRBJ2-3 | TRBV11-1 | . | CASSLGIASTDTQYF | TGTGCCAGCAGCTTAGGAATAGCTAGCACAGATACGCAGTATTTT
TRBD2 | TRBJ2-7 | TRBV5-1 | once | CASRKSLAGGAEQYF | TGCGCCAGCCGCAAGTCTCTAGCGGGAGGTGCCGAGCAGTACTTC
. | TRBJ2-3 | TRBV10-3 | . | CAISDRTDTQYF | TGTGCCATCAGTGACAGGACAGATACGCAGTATTTT
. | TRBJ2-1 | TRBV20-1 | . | CSAIQGYEQFF | TGCAGTGCCATTCAGGGATATGAGCAGTTCTTC
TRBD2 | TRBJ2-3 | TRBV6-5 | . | CASKPLAGTDTQYF | TGTGCCAGCAAGCCACTAGCGGGCACAGATACGCAGTATTTT
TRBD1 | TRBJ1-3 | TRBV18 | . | CASSPRQGQGTGNTIYF | TGTGCCAGCTCACCAAGGCAAGGACAGGGTACTGGAAACACCATATATTTT
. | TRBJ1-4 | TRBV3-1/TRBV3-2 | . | CASSPGTGWDEKLFF | TGTGCCAGCAGCCCCGGTACGGGGTGGGATGAAAAACTGTTTTTT
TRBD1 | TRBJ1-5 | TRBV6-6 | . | CASSTDRGRQPQHF | TGTGCCAGCAGTACCGACAGGGGGAGGCAGCCCCAGCATTTT
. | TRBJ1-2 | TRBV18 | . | CASSPRSGDLTPDYGYTF | TGTGCCAGCTCACCACGGTCGGGGGACCTCACCCCCGATTATGGCTACACCTTC
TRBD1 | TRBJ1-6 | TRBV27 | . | CASRRQGSYNSPLHF | TGTGCCAGCAGAAGACAGGGGTCCTATAATTCACCCCTCCACTTT
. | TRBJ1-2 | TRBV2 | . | CASRARAGYTF | TGTGCCAGCAGAGCTAGAGCAGGCTACACCTTC
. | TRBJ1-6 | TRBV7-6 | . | CASSLRAGSNSPLHF | TGTGCCAGCAGCTTAAGGGCAGGGTCGAATTCACCCCTCCACTTT
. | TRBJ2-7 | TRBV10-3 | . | CAISDSAGTRGEQYF | TGTGCCATCAGTGATTCAGCGGGAACCAGGGGAGAGCAGTACTTC
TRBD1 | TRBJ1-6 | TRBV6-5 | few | CASYPGTGFSPLHF | TGTGCCAGCTACCCCGGGACAGGCTTTTCACCCCTCCACTTT
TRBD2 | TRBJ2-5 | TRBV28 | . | CASAHGIAGLETQYF | TGTGCCAGCGCACACGGCATAGCGGGATTAGAGACCCAGTACTTC
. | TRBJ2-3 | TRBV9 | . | CASTLGTGITTDTQYF | TGTGCCAGCACCCTAGGAACAGGGATAACCACAGATACGCAGTATTTT
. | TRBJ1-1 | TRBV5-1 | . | CASSLAQQGMITEAFF | TGCGCCAGCAGCTTGGCTCAACAGGGTATGATCACTGAAGCTTTCTTT
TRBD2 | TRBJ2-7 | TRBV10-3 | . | CAIRLTSGGSYEQYF | TGTGCCATCAGACTAACTAGCGGGGGGTCCTACGAGCAGTACTTC
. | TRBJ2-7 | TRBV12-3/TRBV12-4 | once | CASSLASTYEQYF | TGTGCCAGCAGTTTAGCGAGTACCTACGAGCAGTACTTC
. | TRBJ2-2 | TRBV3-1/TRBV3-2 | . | CASSQHDITGELFF | TGTGCCAGCAGCCAACACGACATCACCGGGGAGCTGTTTTTT
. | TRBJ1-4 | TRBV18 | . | CASSLATGQNEKLFF | TGTGCCAGCTCGCTCGCGACAGGTCAAAATGAAAAACTGTTTTTT